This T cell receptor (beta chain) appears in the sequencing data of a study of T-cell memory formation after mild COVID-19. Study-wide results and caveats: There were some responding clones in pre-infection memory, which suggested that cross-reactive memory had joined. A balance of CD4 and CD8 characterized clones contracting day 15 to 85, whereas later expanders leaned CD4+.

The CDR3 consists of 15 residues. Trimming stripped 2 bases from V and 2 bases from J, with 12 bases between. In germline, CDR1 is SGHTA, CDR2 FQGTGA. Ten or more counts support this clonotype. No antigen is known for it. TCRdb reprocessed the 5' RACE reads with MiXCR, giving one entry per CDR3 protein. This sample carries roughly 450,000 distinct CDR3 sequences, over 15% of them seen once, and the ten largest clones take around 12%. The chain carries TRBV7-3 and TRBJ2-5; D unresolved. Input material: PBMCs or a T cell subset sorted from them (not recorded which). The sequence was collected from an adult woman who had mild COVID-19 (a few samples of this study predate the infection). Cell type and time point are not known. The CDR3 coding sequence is TGTGCCAGCAGCTTATCCCCGATACGTCAAGAGACCCAGTACTTC. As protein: CASSLSPIRQETQYF.